This entry lists 20 T cell receptor beta chains sequenced from one sample in a study of cytomegalovirus exposure and HLA in healthy donors. Primers for the PCR totalled 60 Vbeta and 13 Jbeta. Repertoires were generated with immunoSEQ multiplex PCR, while TCRdb's copy carries only in-frame clones and drops some. This table holds approximately 160,000 clones, approximately 85% found once. The sequenced sample was PBMCs. The source of these receptors is a girl between 5 and 17 years old in good health and CMV-seropositive.

The chain combines TRBV2 with TRBJ2-5; 7 bases are a match to TRBD1. There are 13 residues in the CDR3. V lost 10 bases to trimming and J lost 1 base; unmatched junction nucleotides: 6. The germline CDR1 and CDR2 sequences are SNHLY and FYNNEI. CDR3 amino acids: CAIDRALQETQYF. DNA for the CDR3: TGTGCCATCGACAGGGCCCTCCAAGAGACCCAGTACTTC.

The chain couples TRBV30 to TRBJ2-1, with a possible D match to TRBD2 (6 bases). The CDR3 is 11 residues long. V was clipped by 5 bases and J by 7 bases, with 9 bases between them. Germline values: CDR1 GTSNPN, CDR2 SVGIG (reference sequence). The CDR3 sequence is CAWEAGNEQFF. For the CDR3, the DNA is TGTGCCTGGGAAGCGGGTAATGAGCAGTTCTTC.

The V call is TRBV19, the J call TRBJ2-1; D is possibly TRBD1 (6 bases). Looked up from germline, CDR1 is LNHDA and CDR2 is SQIVND (reference sequence). This CDR3 has 16 amino acids. With 1 base removed from V and 10 bases from J, the gap between germline ends came to 20 bases. CDR3 nucleotides: TGTGCCAGTAGTATAGTTTACAGGGCCCTTTTACTGGAGCAGTTCTTC. This translates into CASSIVYRALLLEQFF.

The CDR3, as DNA: TGCAGCGTCCAAACCTCCGGGACAGGGTATGGCTACACCTTC. Translating gives CSVQTSGTGYGYTF. The chain carries TRBV29-1 and TRBJ1-2; TRBD1 agrees at 9 bases. J gave up 5 bases and V 6 bases, and 10 bases lay outside the gene matches. The CDR3 runs 14 residues. In germline, CDR1 is SQVTM, CDR2 ANQGSEA.

CDR3 region: CASSYGEGYSLGGYTF. CDR3 coding DNA: TGTGCCAGCAGTTACGGGGAGGGGTACAGTCTGGGGGGCTACACCTTC. The gene calls are TRBV6-6 and TRBJ1-2; maybe TRBD1 (5 bases). The germline V gene encodes CDR1 MNHNY and CDR2 SVGAGI (reference sequence). The germline V and J ends were trimmed by 2 bases and 8 bases, with 21 bases remaining between them. There are 16 residues in the CDR3.

The V call is TRBV27, the J call TRBJ2-6; TRBD1 might be the D (6 bases). Germline V lookup: CDR1 MNHEY, CDR2 SMNVEV (reference sequence). The CDR3 is 16 amino acids. Trimming took off 3 bases at V and 9 bases at J, with 18 bases between the two ends. The CDR3 reads CASSLNSAGVGNVLTF. The CDR3 region has the DNA TGTGCCAGCAGTTTGAACTCGGCAGGGGTGGGCAACGTCCTGACTTTC.

This chain connects TRBV27 to TRBJ1-1, with D perhaps TRBD1 (5 bases). The CDR3 contains 13 residues. Germline V CDR1 and CDR2: MNHEY, SMNVEV (reference sequence). The V end lost 5 bases, the J end lost 10 bases, and 17 bases lay between the germline ends. CDR3 sequence reads: CASSPPRGGRAFF. Written as DNA, the CDR3 is TGTGCCAGCAGTCCCCCGCGGGGCGGTCGAGCTTTCTTT.

This clone was picked up one time. The V and J genes are TRBV7-9 and TRBJ1-2, with a weak D call TRBD1 (6 bases). V shed 5 bases and J shed 6 bases, with 19 bases lying between them. Germline V CDR1 and CDR2: SEHNR, FQNEAQ (reference sequence). There are 15 residues in the CDR3. CDR3 sequence reads: CASSPGAGAHDGYTF. The CDR3, as DNA: TGTGCCAGCAGCCCAGGAGCGGGGGCGCATGATGGCTACACCTTC.

This chain joins TRBV7-9 and TRBJ2-5, with D possibly being TRBD1 (5 bases). The V and J ends lost 5 bases and 11 bases respectively, with 21 bases between them. This CDR3 contains 14 residues. CDR1 is SEHNR, CDR2 FQNEAQ, per germline (reference sequence). The CDR3, as DNA: TGTGCCAGCAGCGCCACCGATGGGGCTGAAGAGCAGTACTTC. Its protein product is CASSATDGAEEQYF.

The V and J genes are TRBV5-1 and TRBJ2-2, with D perhaps matching TRBD1 (7 bases). The germline V gene encodes CDR1 SGHRS and CDR2 YFSETQ. The CDR3 totals 13 residues. V was clipped by 7 bases and J by 7 bases, with 14 bases between them. The CDR3 DNA follows: TGCGCCAGCGGACTTCAGGGGGGCGGGGAGCTGTTTTTT. Encoded protein: CASGLQGGGELFF.

This clone is a singleton in its sample. The V gene is TRBV28, the J gene TRBJ2-2; 10 nucleotides match TRBD1. This CDR3 spans 14 amino acids. CDR1 and CDR2 (germline): MDHEN, SYDVKM. J gave up 5 bases and V 5 bases, and 2 bases lay outside the gene matches. CDR3 bases: TGTGCCAGCAGTGGGACAGGGGAGACCGGGGAGCTGTTTTTT. The encoded protein is CASSGTGETGELFF.

The chain combines TRBV19 with TRBJ1-5, with D maybe TRBD1 (5 bases). This CDR3 has 14 amino acids. Germline CDR1 is LNHDA and CDR2 is SQIVND (reference sequence). The ends were cut back, 5 bases at V and 2 bases at J, with 10 bases in the middle. The CDR3 is CASSADRRNQPQHF. The CDR3 DNA is TGTGCCAGTAGTGCTGACAGACGCAATCAGCCCCAGCATTTT. The variable domain in full, with the rest retrieved from reference TRBV19 and TRBJ1-5, is DGGITQSPKYLFRKEGQNVTLSCEQNLNHDAMYWYRQDPGQGLRLIYYSQIVNDFQKGDIAEGYSVSREKKESFPLTVTSAQKNPTAFYLCASSADRRNQPQHFGDGTRLSIL.

The chain uses TRBV6-6 and TRBJ2-1, with unresolved D. Germline CDR1 reads MNHNY; CDR2 reads SVGAGI (reference sequence). The CDR3 spans 15 residues. V lost 5 bases and J lost 8, with 19 bases in between. The CDR3 loop is CASSQRQSERHEQFF. CDR3 nucleotides: TGTGCCAGCAGTCAGAGGCAGTCAGAAAGGCATGAGCAGTTCTTC.

This clone has only a few counts. Germline and junction disagree at one end, which may indicate a read error. The genes are TRBV7-7 and TRBJ1-1; 10 bases align to TRBD1. CDR1 and CDR2 (germline): SSHAT, FNYEAQ (reference sequence). The CDR3 extends over 13 amino acids. The CDR3 coding sequence is TGTGCTAGCAGCTCGGACAGGGGGTCTGAAGCTTTCTTT. It yields the protein CASSSDRGSEAFF. Based on the CDR3 plus reference TRBV7-7 and TRBJ1-1, the full variable domain is GAGVSQSPRYKVTKRGQDVTLRCDPISSHATLYWYQQALGQGPEFLTYFNYEAQPDKSGLPSDRFSAERPEGSISTLTIQRTEQRDSAMYRCASSSDRGSEAFFGQGTRLTVV.

The chain employs TRBV20-1 and TRBJ1-2; D remains unclear. The germline V gene encodes CDR1 DFQATT and CDR2 SNEGSKA (reference sequence). V was cut by 5 bases and J by 7 bases, with 11 bases left in between. CDR3 length: 11 amino acids. The chain's CDR3 is CSAPEGPGYTF. The CDR3 DNA reads TGCAGTGCTCCTGAGGGCCCTGGCTACACCTTC.

The CDR3 DNA sequence: TGCGCCAGCAGCCTTCAAATAGCGGGGAGTGGAGATACGCAGTATTTT. It codes for CASSLQIAGSGDTQYF. The chain carries TRBV10-1 and TRBJ2-3; 8 bases map to TRBD2. The CDR3 is 16 amino acids. Germline lookup yields CDR1 WNHNN and CDR2 SYGVQD (reference sequence). V was clipped by 6 bases and J by 5 bases; unmatched bases: 13.

The gene calls are TRBV14 and TRBJ2-1, with TRBD2 identical over 12 bases. This CDR3 region has 16 residues. Germline CDR1 and CDR2: SGHDN and FVKESK. V lost 1 base, J lost 4 bases, and 2 bases stayed unmatched. CDR3 amino acids: CASSQGLAGEYNEQFF. In DNA form, the CDR3 reads TGTGCCAGCAGCCAAGGACTAGCGGGGGAATACAATGAGCAGTTCTTC.

The chain has TRBV19 and TRBJ2-3; the match to TRBD1 covers 7 bases. J lost 3 bases, V lost 7 bases, and 7 bases had no gene match. The CDR3 length is 14 residues. Germline loops: CDR1 LNHDA, CDR2 SQIVND (reference sequence). The CDR3, as DNA: TGTGCCAGTAAAGGGGGCCGAATAACAGATACGCAGTATTTT. This gives the protein CASKGGRITDTQYF.

This chain joins TRBV6-1 and TRBJ1-2; weak D call: TRBD1 (6 bases). V was trimmed by 8 bases and J by 2 bases, leaving 12 bases between them. CDR1 MNHNS and CDR2 SASEGT come from the germline V gene. CDR3 size: 13 residues. DNA for the CDR3: TGTGCCAGCCATGGGACAAGGAACTATGGCTACACCTTC. This translates into CASHGTRNYGYTF.

As concerns this clone: The sample contains more than one DNA sequence encoding this CDR3. The chain couples TRBV30 to TRBJ1-4; 9 bases line up with TRBD1. The CDR3 has 12 amino acids. CDR1 and CDR2 from the germline V gene are GTSNPN and SVGIG (reference sequence). The CDR3 loop reads CATGTGSEKLFF. The CDR3 coding sequence is TGTGCAACCGGGACAGGGAGTGAAAAACTGTTTTTT. The variable domain in full, with the rest retrieved from reference TRBV30 and TRBJ1-4, is SQTIHQWPATLVQPVGSPLSLECTVEGTSNPNLYWYRQAAGRGLQLLFYSVGIGQISSEVPQNLSASRPQDRQFILSSKKLLLSDSGFYLCATGTGSEKLFFGSGTQLSVL.